One sample yielded the 28 T cell receptor beta chains listed below, sequenced in a study of blood T cell repertoires in COVID-19. Produced via immunoSEQ multiplex PCR; TCRdb's table is partial and in-frame only. This sample has around 250,000 clones; roughly 84% occur once, and the top ten carry roughly 6.7%. The sample was PBMCs or T cells enriched from blood (not recorded which). These receptors all stem from a woman aged 50 to 60 who had been exposed to COVID-19.

This chain joins TRBV11-2 and TRBJ2-6, with 11 bases identical to TRBD1. Germline CDR1 SGHAT, CDR2 FQNNGV. This CDR3 is 19 amino acids long. J gave up 2 bases and V 4 bases, and 10 bases lay outside the gene matches. CDR3 DNA sequence: TGTGCCAGCAGCTCTTTCCCTGGACAGGGGGCGGCTGGGGCCAACGTCCTGACTTTC. This gives the protein CASSSFPGQGAAGANVLTF.

J is TRBJ2-1 and V is TRBV19, with D tentatively TRBD1 (6 bases). CDR1 and CDR2 from the germline V gene are LNHDA and SQIVND (reference sequence). The V end lost 5 bases, the J end lost 5 bases, and 16 bases lay between the germline ends. CDR3 size: 15 residues. The CDR3 region has the DNA TGTGCCAGTAGTGCAACAGGGTTTTGGAACAATGAGCAGTTCTTC. Amino acid sequence: CASSATGFWNNEQFF.

This chain uses TRBV4-3 with TRBJ2-1; D may be TRBD2 (5 bases). The CDR3 sequence is 13 residues long. The V gene's germline CDR1 is LGHNA and CDR2 YSLEER. V was pared by 1 base and J by 6 bases, with 7 bases between. CDR3 in DNA: TGCGCCAGCAGCCAAGGCGAGGGCAATGAGCAGTTCTTC. It codes for CASSQGEGNEQFF.

The chain has TRBV19 and TRBJ2-2; TRBD2 agrees at 9 bases. Germline CDR1 reads LNHDA; CDR2 reads SQIVND (reference sequence). The CDR3 extends over 15 amino acids. V trimming: 3 bases; J trimming: 5 bases; junction bases outside the gene matches: 4. As DNA, the CDR3 is TGTGCCAGTAGTATTGGGCTAGCGGGGACCGGGGAGCTGTTTTTT. It specifies CASSIGLAGTGELFF.

The chain is built from TRBV20-1 and TRBJ2-3; weak D call: TRBD2 (6 bases). The CDR3 loop spans 14 amino acids. Germline V CDR1 and CDR2: DFQATT, SNEGSKA (reference sequence). The ends were cut back, 3 bases at V and 6 bases at J, with 16 bases in the middle. Here the CDR3 DNA reads TGCAGTGCTAGTCCCCCGGGGGAGGTGGATACGCAGTATTTT. Translated, it gives CSASPPGEVDTQYF.

The chain couples TRBV25-1 to TRBJ1-1; D gene unclear. Trimming pared 6 bases from V and 0 bases from J, leaving 8 bases between. The length of the CDR3 is 13 residues. Germline V gene sequence: CDR1 MGHDK, CDR2 SYGVNS. The chain's CDR3 is CASRRFMNTEAFF. The DNA for the CDR3 is TGTGCCAGCAGGCGATTTATGAACACTGAAGCTTTCTTT. The variable domain in full, with the rest retrieved from reference TRBV25-1 and TRBJ1-1, is EADIYQTPRYLVIGTGKKITLECSQTMGHDKMYWYQQDPGMELHLIHYSYGVNSTEKGDLSSESTVSRIRTEHFPLTLESARPSHTSQYLCASRRFMNTEAFFGQGTRLTVV.

In its sample, this clone was seen a few times. V is TRBV30 and J is TRBJ2-1, with 10 bases lining up with TRBD1. The CDR3 is 17 residues long. V dropped 0 bases and J dropped 3; count of bases not matched to a gene: 8. The V gene's germline CDR1 is GTSNPN and CDR2 SVGIG (reference sequence). The CDR3 DNA follows: TGTGCCTGGAGTGTAAGGTCCGGGACAGGGGACTACAATGAGCAGTTCTTC. Translated: CAWSVRSGTGDYNEQFF.

V usage is TRBV7-9 and J usage is TRBJ1-1; D might be TRBD1 (5 bases). V shed 5 bases and J shed 4 bases, with 14 bases lying between them. Germline lookup yields CDR1 SEHNR and CDR2 FQNEAQ (reference sequence). The CDR3 has 14 residues. CDR3 residues: CASSPADRVTEAFF. In DNA, the CDR3 is TGTGCCAGCAGCCCGGCAGACAGAGTCACTGAAGCTTTCTTT.

The rearrangement joins TRBV5-1 to TRBJ2-3; maybe TRBD1 (6 bases). V lost 0 bases and J lost 3, with 14 bases in between. The length of the CDR3 is 16 residues. CDR1 and CDR2 from the germline V gene are SGHRS and YFSETQ. The CDR3 loop is CASSLASTGKTDTQYF. Written as DNA, the CDR3 is TGCGCCAGCAGCTTGGCCAGTACAGGGAAGACAGATACGCAGTATTTT.

The chain combines TRBV7-8 with TRBJ1-3; no firm D call. CDR3 length: 16 amino acids. Germline CDR1 SGHVS, CDR2 FQNEAQ. V lost 2 bases and J 7 bases, leaving 18 bases between the germline ends. The CDR3 sequence is CASSLSWPGEGNTIYF. The CDR3 nucleotides are TGTGCCAGCAGCTTATCCTGGCCGGGAGAGGGTAACACCATATATTTT.

This clone was counted once. The chain links TRBV11-3 to TRBJ2-7, with 9 bases matching TRBD1. Germline assignment: CDR1 SGHNT and CDR2 YENEEA. The V and J ends lost 5 bases and 5 bases, in that order; junction bases with no gene match: 10. This CDR3 spans 15 amino acids. Here the CDR3 DNA reads TGTGCCAGCAGCGGCCGGGACAGGGAGGCCCACGAGCAGTACTTC. Translation: CASSGRDREAHEQYF.

V usage is TRBV3-1 (or the pseudogene TRBV3-2) and J usage is TRBJ2-1, with 10 bases lining up with TRBD2. The CDR3 is 15 residues long. V shed 3 bases and J 6 bases; nucleotides not matched to a gene: 5. CDR1 and CDR2 from the germline V gene are LGHDT and YNNKEL (reference sequence). In DNA form, the CDR3 reads TGTGCCAGCAGCCAGAGCGGGGGGGGCCGCAATGAGCAGTTCTTC. Amino acids: CASSQSGGGRNEQFF.

The chain has TRBV7-2 and TRBJ2-7; tentative D call: TRBD2 (6 bases). CDR1 and CDR2 (germline): SGHTA, FQGNSA. The V gene lost 5 bases and the J gene lost 2 bases, with 13 bases spanning the gap. This CDR3 contains 14 residues. CDR3 loop: CASSLEGGPYEQYF. The CDR3 DNA sequence: TGTGCCAGCAGCCTAGAAGGAGGGCCCTACGAGCAGTACTTC.

The chain uses TRBV3-1 (or the pseudogene TRBV3-2) and TRBJ1-3; 7 bases fit TRBD1. Germline V gives CDR1 LGHDT, CDR2 YNNKEL (reference sequence). The CDR3 is made up of 17 amino acids. The ends lost 0 bases at V and 5 bases at J; junction bases unmatched: 10. The CDR3 bases are TGTGCCAGCAGCCAAGATCCCCCGACAGGGTATCGAAACACCATATATTTT. Translated, it gives CASSQDPPTGYRNTIYF.

J is TRBJ1-1 and V is TRBV18; the D gene is possibly TRBD1 (6 bases). The V gene lost 3 bases and the J gene lost 1 base, with 9 bases spanning the gap. The CDR3 is 14 residues long. The germline CDR1 and CDR2 sequences are KGHSH and LQKENI. CDR3 sequence: CASSPRGGNTEAFF. CDR3 sequence (DNA): TGTGCCAGCTCACCGCGAGGGGGGAACACTGAAGCTTTCTTT. Drawing the rest from reference TRBV18 and TRBJ1-1, the complete variable domain is NAGVMQNPRHLVRRRGQEARLRCSPMKGHSHVYWYRQLPEEGLKFMVYLQKENIIDESGMPKERFSAEFPKEGPSILRIQQVVRGDSAAYFCASSPRGGNTEAFFGQGTRLTVV.

The chain employs TRBV28 and TRBJ1-1, with D possibly TRBD1 on 5 matching bases. The CDR3 covers 14 residues. The germline gives CDR1 MDHEN, CDR2 SYDVKM. Trimming pared 6 bases from V and 2 bases from J, leaving 13 bases between. CDR3: CASSPIGGNTEAFF. As DNA, the CDR3 is TGTGCCAGCAGCCCAATCGGGGGAAACACTGAAGCTTTCTTT.

This clone was seen a single time. The chain joins TRBV21-1 to TRBJ1-5. TRBV21-1 has pseudogene status. The CDR3 extends over 16 amino acids. The CDR3 sequence: CATLSEGPERNQPQHF. CDR3 coding DNA: TGTGCCACCCTATCCGAGGGCCCGGAACGCAATCAGCCCCAGCATTTT.

The chain carries TRBV10-3 and TRBJ2-3; TRBD2 matches 8 bases. CDR3 length: 19 residues. J gave up 0 bases and V 8 bases, and 19 bases lay outside the gene matches. Germline CDR1 reads ENHRY; CDR2 reads SYGVKD. CDR3 loop: CAIGKSPGGPRGSTDTQYF. DNA for the CDR3: TGTGCCATCGGAAAATCCCCGGGGGGGCCGCGGGGGAGCACAGATACGCAGTATTTT.

The rearrangement uses TRBV7-7 and TRBJ2-1; the match to TRBD2 covers 10 bases. With 6 bases clipped from V and 6 bases from J, the junction kept 8 bases outside the gene matches. The CDR3 runs to 15 residues. Germline V gives CDR1 SSHAT, CDR2 FNYEAQ (reference sequence). The CDR3 is CASSQGLASLNEQFF. The CDR3 DNA reads as TGTGCCAGCAGTCAGGGACTAGCGTCCCTCAATGAGCAGTTCTTC.

V gene TRBV7-2 combines with J gene TRBJ1-2; D not resolved. V lost 5 bases, J lost 8 bases, and 15 bases lay in between. The CDR3 runs 13 residues. The germline V gene encodes CDR1 SGHTA and CDR2 FQGNSA. DNA for the CDR3: TGTGCCAGCAGCGGAGGGCCCTCGACGGGCTACACCTTC. Residues: CASSGGPSTGYTF.

The genes are TRBV25-1 and TRBJ1-2, with unresolved D. Germline values: CDR1 MGHDK, CDR2 SYGVNS. Trimming shortened V by 1 base and J by 8 bases, and 8 bases separated the two germline ends. The CDR3 is made up of 12 amino acids. CDR3 nucleotides: TGTGCCAGCAGTGAATGGCGGATAGGCTACACCTTC. It codes for CASSEWRIGYTF.

This rearrangement joins TRBV7-9 to TRBJ2-2, with 13 nucleotides matching TRBD2. Germline CDR1 reads SEHNR; CDR2 reads FQNEAQ (reference sequence). The CDR3 spans 17 residues. Germline trimming cut 6 bases from V and 0 bases from J; bases unmatched to any gene: 4. This CDR3 is CASSSGLAGANTGELFF. CDR3 DNA sequence: TGTGCCAGCAGTTCCGGACTAGCGGGGGCGAACACCGGGGAGCTGTTTTTT. The variable domain in full, with the rest retrieved from reference TRBV7-9 and TRBJ2-2, is DTGVSQNPRHKITKRGQNVTFRCDPISEHNRLYWYRQTLGQGPEFLTYFQNEAQLEKSRLLSDRFSAERPKGSFSTLEIQRTEQGDSAMYLCASSSGLAGANTGELFFGEGSRLTVL.

The J gene is TRBJ1-2, the V gene TRBV11-3, with 8 bases fitting TRBD1. Germline V gene data show CDR1 as SGHNT and CDR2 as YENEEA. This CDR3 has 18 amino acids. CDR3 DNA: TGTGCTCGGACAGGGACCGTAGGGAGCGATGGAAGCAACTATGGCTACACCTTC. Its translation: CARTGTVGSDGSNYGYTF.

Of note for this clone: Germline is not matched at one junction end, which may reflect a read error. Other DNA sequences in the sample encode the same CDR3. The chain links TRBV12-3 or TRBV12-4 to TRBJ1-1; D is perhaps TRBD1 (5 bases). The CDR3 spans 13 residues. The CDR3 is CASTLDRNTEAFF. DNA for the CDR3: TGTGCCAGCACTTTAGACAGGAACACTGAAGCTTTCTTT.

This clone was observed a few times. The V gene is TRBV19, the J gene TRBJ1-1; no definite D call. CDR1 is LNHDA, CDR2 SQIVND, per germline (reference sequence). V lost 2 bases and J lost 4, with 8 bases in between. The CDR3 runs to 13 residues. Written as DNA, the CDR3 is TGTGCCAGTAGTATAATGGTCAGCACTGAAGCTTTCTTT. This sequence encodes CASSIMVSTEAFF.

The rearrangement links TRBV10-3 to TRBJ1-1, with a weak D call TRBD1 (6 bases). The V gene lost 0 bases and the J gene lost 5 bases, with 19 bases spanning the gap. The germline gives CDR1 ENHRY, CDR2 SYGVKD. The CDR3 loop spans 17 amino acids. The CDR3 DNA follows: TGTGCCATCAGTGAGTCTCAGGGGAGTGAGAGTAGGACTGAAGCTTTCTTT. Its translation: CAISESQGSESRTEAFF.

There are a few counts of this clone. The chain links TRBV30 to TRBJ1-1; 7 nucleotides align to TRBD1. CDR1 and CDR2 (germline): GTSNPN, SVGIG (reference sequence). Trimming at V came to 8 bases and at J to 0 bases, leaving 6 bases not matched to a gene. The CDR3 spans 13 residues. The CDR3 is CATRTGLNTEAFF. As DNA, the CDR3 is TGTGCCACCCGGACAGGCCTGAACACTGAAGCTTTCTTT.

The rearrangement joins TRBV10-2 to TRBJ1-5; 9 positions agree with TRBD1. J lost 7 bases, V lost 10 bases, and 5 bases had no gene match. The CDR3 extends over 12 amino acids. CDR1 is WSHSY, CDR2 SAAADI, per germline. CDR3 sequence: CATQTGGQPQHF. The CDR3 DNA is TGCGCCACCCAGACAGGGGGACAGCCCCAGCATTTT.